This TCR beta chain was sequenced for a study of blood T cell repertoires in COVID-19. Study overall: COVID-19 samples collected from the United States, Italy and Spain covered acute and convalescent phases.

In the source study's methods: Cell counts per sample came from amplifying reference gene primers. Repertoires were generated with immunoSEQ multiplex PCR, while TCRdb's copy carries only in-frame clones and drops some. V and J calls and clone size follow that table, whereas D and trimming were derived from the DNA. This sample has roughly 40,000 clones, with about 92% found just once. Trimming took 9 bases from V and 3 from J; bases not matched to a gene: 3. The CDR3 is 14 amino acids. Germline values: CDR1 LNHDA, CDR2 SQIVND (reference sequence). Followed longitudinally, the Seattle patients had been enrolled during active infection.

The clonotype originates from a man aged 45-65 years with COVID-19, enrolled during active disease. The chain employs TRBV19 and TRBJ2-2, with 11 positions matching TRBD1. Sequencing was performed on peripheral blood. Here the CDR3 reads CARLGQGDTGELFF. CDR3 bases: TGTGCCAGATTGGGACAGGGGGACACCGGGGAGCTGTTTTTT.